Presented here are 10 T cell receptor beta chains from one specimen sequenced in a study of cytomegalovirus exposure and HLA in healthy donors. 60 Vbeta and 13 Jbeta primers were used in PCR. TCRdb keeps only in-frame clones here, not all; method: immunoSEQ multiplex PCR. The sample holds about 190,000 clones, about four fifths seen once. Source material: PBMCs. The receptors originated from a man aged 25 to 40 in good health and CMV-seropositive.

Only one count was recorded for this clone. The CDR3 here is CASSPAGGTHEQFF. The CDR3 bases are TGTGCCAGCAGCCCAGCTGGAGGGACCCATGAGCAGTTCTTC. This chain links TRBV7-9 with TRBJ2-1; maybe TRBD2 (6 bases). CDR3 size: 14 residues. In germline, CDR1 is SEHNR, CDR2 FQNEAQ (reference sequence). V dropped 5 bases and J dropped 8 bases, with 16 bases sitting between them.

The genes are TRBV29-1 and TRBJ2-5; the match to TRBD1 covers 9 bases. This CDR3 has 13 amino acids. CDR1 and CDR2 from the germline V gene are SQVTM and ANQGSEA. The junction had 9 bases not matched to a gene; V was cut back by 8 bases and J by 5 bases. The CDR3 protein is CSLGQGIRETQYF. CDR3 nucleotide sequence: TGCAGCCTTGGACAGGGGATTCGTGAGACCCAGTACTTC.

This clone was detected only once. The chain couples TRBV13 to TRBJ2-5; weak D call: TRBD2 (6 bases). The J call is in doubt because the DNA end fits TRBJ2-7 better. The CDR3 contains 15 residues. Germline CDR1 is PRHDT and CDR2 is FYEKMQ (reference sequence). CDR3 nucleotides: TGTGCCAGCAGCGTTCCGACTAGTAAAAAAAGCGAGCAGTACTTC. It codes for CASSVPTSKKSEQYF.

The chain combines TRBV9 with TRBJ1-2; D is uncertain. The V end was cut by 6 bases, the J end by 3 bases, with 15 bases between. The CDR3 runs 14 residues. Germline V lookup: CDR1 SGDLS, CDR2 YYNGEE. CDR3 bases: TGTGCCAGCACCTCGGGGAGCGGTCACTATGGCTACACCTTC. Translated, it gives CASTSGSGHYGYTF.

This sequence joins TRBV19 and TRBJ2-1; 13 bases map to TRBD2. CDR1 and CDR2 from the germline V gene are LNHDA and SQIVND (reference sequence). The CDR3 runs 15 residues. V was clipped by 8 bases and J by 7 bases; unmatched bases: 8. The CDR3 region is CASHAGLAGRNEQFF. In nucleotides, the CDR3 is TGTGCCAGTCATGCGGGACTAGCGGGGCGAAATGAGCAGTTCTTC.

The rearrangement links TRBV19 to TRBJ2-5; tentatively, D is TRBD2 (5 bases). CDR3 length equals 13 residues. Germline CDR1 reads LNHDA; CDR2 reads SQIVND (reference sequence). V lost 2 bases, J lost 4 bases, and 8 bases lay in between. The CDR3 nucleotides read TGTGCCAGTAGTATATTGGGGAGAGAGACCCAGTACTTC. It yields the protein CASSILGRETQYF.

The J gene is TRBJ1-2, the V gene TRBV18, with D possibly matching TRBD1 (5 bases). The length of the CDR3 is 12 residues. Trimming shortened V by 3 bases and J by 6 bases, and 8 bases separated the two germline ends. CDR1 is KGHSH, CDR2 LQKENI, per germline. CDR3 amino acids: CASSPGGDGYTF. The CDR3 DNA reads as TGTGCCAGCTCACCGGGGGGGGATGGCTACACCTTC.

The rearrangement links TRBV30 to TRBJ1-1, with a weak D call TRBD1 (5 bases). V was shortened by 1 base and J by 4 bases, with 16 bases between the two germline ends. The CDR3 is 15 amino acids. CDR1 and CDR2 (germline): GTSNPN, SVGIG (reference sequence). Here the CDR3 DNA reads TGTGCCTGGAGTGGGGCAGGGAAAGGTAGCACTGAAGCTTTCTTT. Encoded protein: CAWSGAGKGSTEAFF.

The chain employs TRBV5-1 and TRBJ2-1; TRBD2 matches 10 bases. The CDR3 length is 15 residues. CDR1 is SGHRS and CDR2 is YFSETQ in the germline V gene. Losses at the gene ends were 2 bases for V and 7 bases for J; bases not matched to a gene: 6. CDR3 bases: TGCGCCAGCAGCTTTTCTCCGGGACTAGCGAATGAGCAGTTCTTC. Its protein product is CASSFSPGLANEQFF.

CDR3 coding DNA: TGTGCCAGCAGTGAAACGGGAGAAGGTCGAGAGACCCAGTACTTC. Translating it yields CASSETGEGRETQYF. V gene TRBV6-1 combines with J gene TRBJ2-5, with D possibly being TRBD2 (6 bases). This CDR3 comprises 15 residues. Germline-derived CDR1 and CDR2 are MNHNS and SASEGT. V was trimmed by 2 bases and J by 4 bases, leaving 14 bases between them.